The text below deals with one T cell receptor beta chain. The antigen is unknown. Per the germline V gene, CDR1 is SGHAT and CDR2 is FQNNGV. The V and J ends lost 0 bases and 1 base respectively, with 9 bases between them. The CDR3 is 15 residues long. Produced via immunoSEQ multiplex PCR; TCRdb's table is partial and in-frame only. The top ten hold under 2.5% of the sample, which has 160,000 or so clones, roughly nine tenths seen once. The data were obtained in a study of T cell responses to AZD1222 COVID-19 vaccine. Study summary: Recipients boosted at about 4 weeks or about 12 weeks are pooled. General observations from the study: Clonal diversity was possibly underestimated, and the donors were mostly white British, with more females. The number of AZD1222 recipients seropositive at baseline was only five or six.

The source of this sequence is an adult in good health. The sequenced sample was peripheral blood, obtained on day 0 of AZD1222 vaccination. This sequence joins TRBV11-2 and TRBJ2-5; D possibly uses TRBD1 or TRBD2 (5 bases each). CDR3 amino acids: CASSLDLGRQETQYF. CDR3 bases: TGTGCCAGCAGCTTAGATCTGGGACGCCAAGAGACCCAGTACTTC.